This T cell receptor beta chain was sequenced during a study of immune evolution from preneoplasia to lung adenocarcinoma. CDR3 length: 15 residues. Germline-derived CDR1 and CDR2 are MNHNS and SASEGT. V was pared by 7 bases and J by 0 bases, with 9 bases of the junction left unmatched. Patients had resection in Japan or China between about 2014 and 2018. H&E slides confirmed each diagnosis, reviewed by two pathologists independently. Assay used: immunoSEQ multiplex PCR; TCRdb lists only in-frame clones, some missing. This table holds 4,000 to 5,000 clones, approximately 86% found once. The chain is built from TRBV6-1 and TRBJ2-7, with 7 bases that match TRBD2. Sequencing was performed on FFPE adjacent normal lung tissue. This receptor was obtained from a donor at least 70 years old with lung adenocarcinoma. Written as DNA, the CDR3 is TGTGCCAGCACCGGGGGAGCGGGGAGCTCCTACGAGCAGTACTTC. Residues: CASTGGAGSSYEQYF.